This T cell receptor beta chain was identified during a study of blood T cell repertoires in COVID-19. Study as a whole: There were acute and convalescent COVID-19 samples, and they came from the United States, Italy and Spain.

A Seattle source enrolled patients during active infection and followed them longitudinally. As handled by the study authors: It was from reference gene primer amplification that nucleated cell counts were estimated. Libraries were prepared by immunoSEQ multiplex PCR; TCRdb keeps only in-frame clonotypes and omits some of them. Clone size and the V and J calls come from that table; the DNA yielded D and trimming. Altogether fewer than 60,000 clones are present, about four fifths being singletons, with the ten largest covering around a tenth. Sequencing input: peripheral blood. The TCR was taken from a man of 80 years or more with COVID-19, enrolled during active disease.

CDR3 loop: CASSFGTGNDKNIQYF. CDR3 nucleotides: TGTGCCAGCAGCTTCGGGACAGGGAATGACAAAAACATTCAGTACTTC. The chain links TRBV7-9 to TRBJ2-4; 9 bases line up with TRBD1. The ends lost 3 bases at V and 3 bases at J; junction bases unmatched: 6. CDR3 length: 16 residues. Germline values: CDR1 SEHNR, CDR2 FQNEAQ (reference sequence).